Shown below are 4 T cell receptor beta chains from a single sample sequenced in a study of T-cell reconstitution after alpha-beta-depleted transplantation in children. For TCRbeta, the library was prepared with unique molecular identifiers. TCRdb ran MiXCR on the PCR reads and lists one entry per CDR3 protein. This sample has about 1,000,000 distinct CDR3 sequences, with 25% to 35% found just once. The specimen was PBMCs, mostly from graft donor cells, collected 360 days after TCRalphabeta/CD19-depleted stem cell transplant. These receptor sequences come from a boy younger than two who had a stem cell transplant for SCID, so the T cells may come from the graft donor.

J is TRBJ2-1 and V is TRBV7-9, with unresolved D. The CDR3 runs to 12 residues. V was cut by 3 bases and J by 10 bases, with 10 bases left in between. The germline gives CDR1 SEHNR, CDR2 FQNEAQ (reference sequence). CDR3 region: CASSLGVVEQFF. In nucleotides, the CDR3 is TGTGCCAGCAGCTTGGGCGTCGTGGAGCAGTTCTTC.

The sample holds one count of this clonotype. The chain employs TRBV6-1 and TRBJ2-3; tentatively, D is TRBD1 (6 bases). Per the germline V gene, CDR1 is MNHNS and CDR2 is SASEGT. The CDR3 sequence is 18 residues long. Trimming took 5 bases from V and 5 from J, leaving 26 bases between them. The CDR3 region has the DNA TGTGCCAGCAGTCCGGACCGGACTTGGACTCAAGGGGGAGATACGCAGTATTTT. This codes for CASSPDRTWTQGGDTQYF.

This clonotype was found a few times. This chain joins TRBV9 and TRBJ2-2, with TRBD2 matching over 12 bases. V was clipped by 3 bases and J by 5 bases; unmatched bases: 5. This CDR3 has 16 amino acids. Germline V gene sequence: CDR1 SGDLS, CDR2 YYNGEE. Here the CDR3 DNA reads TGTGCCAGCAGCGCACCAACTAGCGGGGGGACCGGGGAGCTGTTTTTT. Translation gives CASSAPTSGGTGELFF.

This clonotype was found a few times. The chain employs TRBV7-3 and TRBJ2-1, with D possibly being TRBD1 (6 bases). The CDR3 is 16 residues long. From germline, CDR1 is SGHTA and CDR2 FQGTGA. V was cut by 5 bases and J by 5 bases, with 19 bases left in between. The CDR3: CASSPQQGRAHNEQFF. The CDR3 coding sequence is TGTGCCAGCAGCCCCCAACAGGGTAGGGCACACAATGAGCAGTTCTTC.